Below, 2 T cell receptor beta chains from the same sample are listed, as sequenced in a study of CD8 T cells in Susac syndrome. Random hexamers were used to reverse transcribe roughly 0.45 to 1 ug of RNA. TCRdb used MiXCR to reprocess the immunoSEQ multiplex PCR reads, holding one entry per CDR3 protein. Of approximately 180,000 distinct CDR3 sequences detected, approximately 94% appear once; the ten largest clones hold under 0.095%. The specimen sequenced was CD4+ T cells from PBMCs. These receptors originate from a human donor with multiple sclerosis.

The chain has TRBV20-1 and TRBJ1-6, with D possibly matching TRBD1 (5 bases). There are 12 residues in the CDR3. In germline, CDR1 is DFQATT, CDR2 SNEGSKA (reference sequence). The CDR3 loop is CIQGFKNSPLHF. CDR3 in DNA: TGCATCCAGGGTTTTAAGAATTCACCCCTCCACTTT.

The chain employs TRBV6-2 or TRBV6-3 and TRBJ2-7; D gene uncertain. The V and J ends lost 2 bases and 3 bases respectively, with 14 bases between them. The germline CDR1 and CDR2 sequences are MNHEY and SVGEGT. The CDR3 sequence is 15 residues long. In DNA, the CDR3 is TGTGCCAGCAGTTACGGTGGCCTAAACCTCTACGAGCAGTACTTC. It codes for CASSYGGLNLYEQYF.